One T cell receptor (beta chain) is described in this entry. In eight separate reactions per sample, cDNA was generated. Reprocessing the 5' RACE reads, TCRdb reports a single entry for every CDR3 protein and omits DNA. This table holds over 130,000 distinct CDR3 sequences. The data are from a study of monozygotic twins with inflammatory bowel disease. The CDR3 loop spans 16 amino acids. Germline values: CDR1 SGHAT, CDR2 FQNNGV. This TCR was sampled from a human donor with ulcerative colitis or Crohn's disease, or a healthy co-twin of an affected twin (not recorded which). The sequenced sample consisted of blood. This chain uses TRBV11-2 with TRBJ1-3; TCRdb returns TRBD1, unconfirmable since there is no DNA. CDR3 loop: CASSFRLSGSGNTIYF.